This record looks at one T cell receptor beta chain sequence and its context. Distinct nucleotide sequences in the sample also encode this CDR3. Original analysis: Nucleated cell counts were estimated from reference gene primer amplification. Data came from immunoSEQ multiplex PCR; TCRdb stores just in-frame clones and leaves some out. The DNA gave D and trimming, while V, J and clone size come from that table. The table lists 28,000 or so clones, approximately 77% of them singletons, with about 32% in the top ten. The data were taken from a study of blood T cell repertoires in COVID-19. Study in general: In each case, the material was cDNA or gDNA derived from T cells, B-cell-depleted T cells, or PBMCs.

Germline V lookup: CDR1 MNHNY, CDR2 SVGAGI (reference sequence). The CDR3 runs to 15 residues. Trimming took 0 bases from V and 6 from J; bases not matched to a gene: 5. The sample consisted of peripheral blood. This clonotype was obtained from a human donor in a cohort sampled during active COVID-19. The chain employs TRBV6-6 and TRBJ1-2, with TRBD1 matching over 9 bases. CDR3 DNA sequence: TGTGCCAGCAGTTACTCCGGGACAGGGTCCGATGGCTACACCTTC. Encoded protein: CASSYSGTGSDGYTF.